This TCR beta chain derives from a study of blood T cell repertoires in COVID-19. Profiling relied on immunoSEQ multiplex PCR, and the TCRdb table lists in-frame clones only, not all of them. The sample has 650,000 to 800,000 clones; just under 90% are singletons. The germline V and J ends were trimmed by 0 bases and 6 bases, with 8 bases remaining between them. CDR3 length: 13 residues. In germline, CDR1 is SGHDN, CDR2 FVKESK. Sequencing was carried out using peripheral blood. The clonotype was recovered from a woman aged 18-29 years with acute or convalescent COVID-19. The gene calls are TRBV14 and TRBJ1-1; D remains unclear. As DNA, the CDR3 is TGTGCCAGCAGCCAAGACCGTTTCTCTGAAGCTTTCTTT. Its translation: CASSQDRFSEAFF.